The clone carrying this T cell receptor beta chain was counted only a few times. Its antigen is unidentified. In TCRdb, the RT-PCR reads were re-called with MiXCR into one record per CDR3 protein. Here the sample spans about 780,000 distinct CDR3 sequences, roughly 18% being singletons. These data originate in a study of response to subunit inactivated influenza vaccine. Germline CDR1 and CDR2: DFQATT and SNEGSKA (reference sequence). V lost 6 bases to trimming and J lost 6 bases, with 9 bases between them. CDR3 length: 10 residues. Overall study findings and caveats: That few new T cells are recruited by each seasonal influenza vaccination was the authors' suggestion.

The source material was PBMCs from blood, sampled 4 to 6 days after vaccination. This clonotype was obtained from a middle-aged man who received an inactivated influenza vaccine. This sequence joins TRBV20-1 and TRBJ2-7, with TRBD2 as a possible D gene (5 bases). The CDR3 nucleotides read TGCAGTGCCCAGGAGGTCGAGCAGTACTTC. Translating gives CSAQEVEQYF.